This T cell receptor beta chain was documented in a study of kidney transplant recipient with SARS-CoV-2 infection. Germline V gene data show CDR1 as MGHDK and CDR2 as SYGVNS. The CDR3 is 17 amino acids. Trimming stripped 5 bases from V and 4 bases from J, with 23 bases between. TCRdb redid the calling of the reads with MiXCR, one entry per CDR3 protein. The sample yields about 240,000 distinct CDR3 sequences, 25% to 30% seen once. This clonotype was detected many times. The specimen was a blood sample, collected at baseline and around day 120 from a kidney transplant recipient. This chain links TRBV25-1 with TRBJ1-2; no clear D. The source of this sequence is a young adult male patient who had COVID-19 and was a kidney transplant recipient. These T cells may partly come from the graft donor. The CDR3 spells CASSKSRELGKTYGYTF. The CDR3 region has the DNA TGTGCCAGCAGTAAGTCCAGAGAACTGGGAAAGACCTATGGCTACACCTTC.